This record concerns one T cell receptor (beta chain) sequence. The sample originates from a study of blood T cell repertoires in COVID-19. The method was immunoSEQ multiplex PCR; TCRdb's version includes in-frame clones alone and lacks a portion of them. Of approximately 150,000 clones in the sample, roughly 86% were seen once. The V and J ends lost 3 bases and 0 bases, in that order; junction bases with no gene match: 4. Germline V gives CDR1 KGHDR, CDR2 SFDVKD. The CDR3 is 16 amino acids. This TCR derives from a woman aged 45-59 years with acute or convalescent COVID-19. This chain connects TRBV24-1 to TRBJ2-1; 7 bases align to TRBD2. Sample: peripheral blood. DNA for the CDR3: TGTGCCACCAGTGATCCTAGCGGTAGCTCCTACAATGAGCAGTTCTTC. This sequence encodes CATSDPSGSSYNEQFF.